The present T cell receptor (beta chain) was sequenced within a study of blood T cell repertoires in COVID-19. Trimming pared 4 bases from V and 5 bases from J, leaving 16 bases between. The CDR3 is made up of 15 amino acids. Germline CDR1 reads SGDLS; CDR2 reads YYNGEE. In the authors' workflow: Counts of nucleated cells, estimated from reference gene primer amplification, were obtained. Assay: immunoSEQ multiplex PCR; the TCRdb copy retains only in-frame clones and omits some. Clone size and V and J calls were adopted from that table, with D and trimming inferred from the DNA. The table has about 200,000 clones, approximately 78% seen once.

This receptor was taken from a woman of 80 years or more with COVID-19, enrolled during active disease. The chain carries TRBV9 and TRBJ2-1, with D perhaps matching TRBD2 (5 bases). The specimen sequenced was peripheral blood. The CDR3 DNA sequence: TGTGCCAGCAGCCCCCGCTGGAGGAGCGACAATGAGCAGTTCTTC. Its protein is CASSPRWRSDNEQFF.